The clone carrying this T cell receptor (beta chain) has only a few counts. The sample carries other DNA sequences with the same CDR3. The repertoire was sequenced with immunoSEQ multiplex PCR; TCRdb's copy has only in-frame clones and lacks some. The sample lists 25,000 to 35,000 clones; roughly 83% were seen once. Trimming at V came to 2 bases and at J to 1 base, leaving 0 bases not matched to a gene. This CDR3 has 13 amino acids. Germline V gives CDR1 GTSNPN, CDR2 SVGIG (reference sequence). These data originate in a study of OX40 agonist ivuxolimab in advanced cancers. Study-wide background: Having had anti-PD-1, anti-PD-L1 or anti-CTLA-4 therapy before was allowed, and approximately 40% had some.

The origin of this receptor is an adult with an advanced solid tumor such as melanoma, head and neck, liver or kidney cancer. V gene TRBV30 combines with J gene TRBJ1-1; 8 positions agree with TRBD1. The specimen was CD4+ or CD8+ T cells sorted from blood, collected in a trial of the OX40 agonist ivuxolimab. The CDR3 DNA sequence: TGTGCCTGGAGTACAGGGGGGAACACTGAAGCTTTCTTT. The encoded protein is CAWSTGGNTEAFF.